This section outlines one T cell receptor (beta chain) sequence together with its context. Method: immunoSEQ multiplex PCR; TCRdb's copy keeps in-frame clones and lacks some. The table has 55,000 to 80,000 clones, 98% seen once. The sample belongs to a study of technical replicates of blood from a handful of donors. V shed 4 bases, J shed 5 bases, and the junction held 12 bases outside the gene matches. The CDR3 is made up of 17 amino acids. CDR1 and CDR2 from the germline V gene are LNHDA and SQIVND (reference sequence). Sequencing input: T cells isolated from PBMCs. The chain is built from TRBV19 and TRBJ2-5; 11 bases map to TRBD2. The sequence came from a human donor in good health. The CDR3 DNA follows: TGTGCCAGTAGTACCCTTAGCGGGAGGGATCTTATGGAGACCCAGTACTTC. Amino acids: CASSTLSGRDLMETQYF.